These T cell receptor beta chains were read from a single sample in a study of early stage breast cancer tumors. Some clones are missing from TCRdb's copy, which holds only in-frame ones; the method was immunoSEQ multiplex PCR. Here the sample spans about 58,000 clones, over 60% being singletons. Sequencing was performed on blood. These receptors all come from a person aged 25-39 years with breast cancer. Both conserved end residues are part of each CDR3. Each record gives: D gene, J gene, V gene, clone size, CDR3 DNA, CDR3 protein. D genes are given only for firm matches. Size values are once, few and many counts, or a class for expanded clones, and some rows have none.

.,TRBJ2-1,TRBV2,.,TGTGCCAGCAGTGAAGGCAATGAGCAGTTCTTC,CASSEGNEQFF
.,TRBJ2-7,TRBV6-1,once,TGTGCCAGCAGTGAATTCGTTTACTACGAGCAGTACTTC,CASSEFVYYEQYF
.,TRBJ2-7,TRBV30,.,TGTGCCTGGAGTGTCTACTATGAGGACGAGCAGTACTTC,CAWSVYYEDEQYF
TRBD1,TRBJ2-7,TRBV5-6,.,TGTGCCAGCAGCTTGTGGGGACAGGGTGTGCCCGAGCAGTACTTC,CASSLWGQGVPEQYF
TRBD2,TRBJ2-1,TRBV4-1,.,TGCGCCAGCAGCCCCAGGGGGACTAGCGGGTATGAGCAGTTCTTC,CASSPRGTSGYEQFF
.,TRBJ2-7,TRBV4-3,.,TGCGCCAGCAGCCCCGTGGTCCGGCGGAACGAGCAGTACTTC,CASSPVVRRNEQYF
.,TRBJ2-5,TRBV19,once,TGTGCCAGTAGCCAGGACTACACATACGAGCAAGAGACCCAGTACTTC,CASSQDYTYEQETQYF
.,TRBJ2-5,TRBV29-1,.,TGCAGCGCCGAGTTGGGGGGCGGGGAGACCCAGTACTTC,CSAELGGGETQYF
TRBD1,TRBJ1-5,TRBV6-1,.,TGTGCCAGCAGTGAAGCCGAAGGGGGCGCGGTCAGGGGGTTTCAGCCCCAGCATTTT,CASSEAEGGAVRGFQPQHF
.,TRBJ1-3,TRBV11-3,.,TGTGCCAGCAGCTTAGGCGGAAACACCATATATTTT,CASSLGGNTIYF
.,TRBJ2-1,TRBV14,.,TGTGCCAGCAGCCAAGTCCGCAACAATGAGCAGTTCTTC,CASSQVRNNEQFF
.,TRBJ1-4,TRBV7-2,.,TGTGCCAGCAGCTTTAGTAACAGTAATGAAAAACTGTTTTTT,CASSFSNSNEKLFF
TRBD1,TRBJ2-7,TRBV4-1,once,TGCGCCAGCAGCCAGAAACCGCCGGGACAGGGGGCTGGTGAGCAGTACTTC,CASSQKPPGQGAGEQYF
TRBD1,TRBJ1-2,TRBV2,.,TGTGCCACTCCGGGGGGTAGTGGGGACAGGGATTATGGCTACACCTTC,CATPGGSGDRDYGYTF
TRBD1,TRBJ1-2,TRBV5-1,.,TGCGCCAGCAGCTTAGACAGGGATGGCTACACCTTC,CASSLDRDGYTF
TRBD2,TRBJ2-2,TRBV7-3,.,TGTGCCAGCAGCCCTAGCGGGAGGCCTTACACCGGGGAGCTGTTTTTT,CASSPSGRPYTGELFF
TRBD2,TRBJ2-3,TRBV14,.,TGTGCCAGCAGCCAACCTACTAGCGGCCTCACAGATACGCAGTATTTT,CASSQPTSGLTDTQYF
TRBD1,TRBJ1-1,TRBV27,.,TGTGCCAGCACCACCTTGTCAGGGGGGGATAAAGCTTTCTTT,CASTTLSGGDKAFF
TRBD1,TRBJ2-7,TRBV7-2,.,TGTGCCAGCACCCGGACAGGGGGTTCCTACGAGCAGTACTTC,CASTRTGGSYEQYF
TRBD2,TRBJ2-1,TRBV11-3,once,TGTGCCAGCAGCTTAGCAACTAGCGCGAACAATGAGCAGTTCTTC,CASSLATSANNEQFF
.,TRBJ1-3,TRBV19,few,TGTGCCAGTCTCCATTCCTCTGGAAACACCATATATTTT,CASLHSSGNTIYF
TRBD2,TRBJ2-3,TRBV5-1,.,TGCGCCAGCAGCATCCTAGCGGGGAGCACAGATACGCAGTATTTT,CASSILAGSTDTQYF
.,TRBJ2-7,TRBV19,.,TGTGCCAGTAGTATGAGTCCGGGAAGCTCCTACGAGCAGTACTTC,CASSMSPGSSYEQYF
.,TRBJ1-5,TRBV6-4,.,TGTGCCAGCAGAGGTCAGGGTAGCAATCAGCCCCAGCATTTT,CASRGQGSNQPQHF
.,TRBJ2-3,TRBV5-1,.,TGCGCCAGCAGCTTGATGGGGAGCAAAACCTCCCCGGATACGCAGTATTTT,CASSLMGSKTSPDTQYF
.,TRBJ1-6,TRBV7-2,.,TGTGCCAGCAGCCCGAACAGGGCTTCACCCCTCCACTTT,CASSPNRASPLHF
TRBD1,TRBJ1-5,TRBV19,.,TGTGCCAGTAGTATAGGACAGGGACGACAGCCCCAGCATTTT,CASSIGQGRQPQHF
TRBD2,TRBJ2-1,TRBV15,.,TGTGCCACCAGCAGAGTGCTAGCGGGAGTGGGGCAGTTCTTC,CATSRVLAGVGQFF
TRBD1,TRBJ2-6,TRBV5-1,.,TGCGCCAGCAGATTTGGACAGGGAACGTCTGGGGCCAACGTCCTGACTTTC,CASRFGQGTSGANVLTF
TRBD2,TRBJ2-2,TRBV5-1,once,TGCGCCAGCAGCTGGGGGACTAGCCCCACCGGGGAGCTGTTTTTT,CASSWGTSPTGELFF